This T cell receptor beta chain was sequenced for a study of cytomegalovirus exposure and HLA in healthy donors. PCR involved 60 Vbeta and 13 Jbeta primers. The protocol was immunoSEQ multiplex PCR, while the TCRdb copy is restricted to in-frame clones and leaves out a portion. This sample yields fewer than 200,000 clones, of which 75% to 80% are seen a single time; around 0.96% belongs to the top ten. Losses at the gene ends were 3 bases for V and 0 bases for J; bases not matched to a gene: 5. Germline V lookup: CDR1 WNHNN, CDR2 SYGVQD (reference sequence). The CDR3 runs to 17 residues. The clonotype was recovered from a woman aged 50 to 60 in good health and CMV-seropositive. The sample taken for sequencing was PBMCs. This chain connects TRBV10-1 to TRBJ2-1, with 10 nucleotides matching TRBD2. The CDR3 protein is CASSDPSGSSSYNEQFF. In nucleotides, the CDR3 is TGCGCCAGCAGTGACCCTAGCGGGAGTAGCTCCTACAATGAGCAGTTCTTC.